What follows describes a single T cell receptor (beta chain). The antigen remains unidentified. Method: immunoSEQ multiplex PCR; TCRdb's copy keeps in-frame clones and lacks some. The data hold about 83,000 clones, with 85% to 90% observed a single time. The data originate from a study of graft-versus-host responses after intestinal transplantation. Turning to the study itself: Recipients had multivisceral, liver-intestinal, or isolated intestinal transplants. Findings and caveats of the study: GvH clones detected in recipient marrow included some appearing first in ileum or blood.

The CDR3 has 16 amino acids. Germline loops: CDR1 LNHDA, CDR2 SQIVND (reference sequence). With 2 bases removed from V and 6 bases from J, the gap between germline ends came to 17 bases. The chain has TRBV19 and TRBJ2-1; TRBD2 might be the D (6 bases). The sample consisted of unstimulated CD4+ T cells sorted from spleen or lymph node cells, taken before intestinal transplant. The TCR comes from a human donor who received an intestinal transplant. The CDR3 DNA is TGTGCCAGTAGTATAATCCGACTAGTGTCCCTCAATGAGCAGTTCTTC. Translating gives CASSIIRLVSLNEQFF.